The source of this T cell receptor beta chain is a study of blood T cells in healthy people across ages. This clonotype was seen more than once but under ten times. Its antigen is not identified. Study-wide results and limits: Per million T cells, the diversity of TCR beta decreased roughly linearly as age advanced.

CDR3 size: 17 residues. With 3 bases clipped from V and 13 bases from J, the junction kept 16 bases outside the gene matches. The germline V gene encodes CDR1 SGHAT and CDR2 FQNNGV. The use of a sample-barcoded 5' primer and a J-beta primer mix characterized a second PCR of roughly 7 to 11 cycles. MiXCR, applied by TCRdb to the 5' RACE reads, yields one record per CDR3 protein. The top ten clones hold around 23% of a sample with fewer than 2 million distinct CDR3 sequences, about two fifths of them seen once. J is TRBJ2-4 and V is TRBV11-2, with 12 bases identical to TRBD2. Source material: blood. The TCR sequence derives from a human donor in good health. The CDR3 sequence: CASSFASSGGAVNEQYF. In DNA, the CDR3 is TGTGCCAGCAGCTTTGCCTCTAGCGGGGGGGCGGTAAATGAGCAGTACTTC.